Presented here are 30 T cell receptor beta chains from one specimen sequenced in a study of OX40 agonist ivuxolimab in advanced cancers. Sequencing used immunoSEQ multiplex PCR; TCRdb keeps in-frame clones, though not all of them. Of about 19,000 clones listed, 75% to 85% are singletons. Material: CD4+ or CD8+ T cells sorted from blood, obtained in a trial of the OX40 agonist ivuxolimab. All receptors come from an adult with an advanced solid tumor such as melanoma, head and neck, liver or kidney cancer.

The chain links TRBV5-1 to TRBJ1-1, with TRBD1 as a possible D gene (5 bases). With 2 bases removed from V and 5 bases from J, the gap between germline ends came to 13 bases. Germline V gene data show CDR1 as SGHRS and CDR2 as YFSETQ. The CDR3 contains 14 residues. The CDR3 is CASSFLGEGTEAFF. The CDR3 DNA reads TGCGCCAGCAGCTTCCTAGGCGAGGGGACTGAAGCTTTCTTT.

The rearrangement links TRBV7-6 to TRBJ2-1, with 7 nucleotides matching TRBD1. CDR1 and CDR2 from the germline V gene are SGHVS and FNYEAQ. The CDR3 has 16 residues. The J segment lost 0 bases and the V segment lost 5 bases, leaving 7 bases of the junction unmatched. CDR3 sequence: CASSQGGHSSYNEQFF. Here the CDR3 DNA reads TGTGCCAGCAGCCAAGGGGGCCATAGCTCCTACAATGAGCAGTTCTTC. The full variable domain, rest sourced from reference TRBV7-6 and TRBJ2-1, is GAGVSQSPRYKVTKRGQDVALRCDPISGHVSLYWYRQALGQGPEFLTYFNYEAQQDKSGLPNDRFSAERPEGSISTLTIQRTEQRDSAMYRCASSQGGHSSYNEQFFGPGTRLTVL.

The V call is TRBV27, the J call TRBJ1-3, with D possibly matching TRBD1 (5 bases). CDR1 is MNHEY, CDR2 SMNVEV, per germline (reference sequence). Trimming shortened V by 5 bases and J by 4 bases, and 24 bases separated the two germline ends. This CDR3 contains 18 residues. In nucleotides, the CDR3 is TGTGCCAGCAGTGATAGCGTCGGGGACCCATCGCAAGGAAACACCATATATTTT. It codes for CASSDSVGDPSQGNTIYF.

V gene TRBV5-5 combines with J gene TRBJ2-7; 7 positions match TRBD1. The CDR3 contains 15 residues. The V and J ends lost 4 bases and 3 bases, in that order; junction bases with no gene match: 10. Germline CDR1 and CDR2: SGHKS and YYEKEE (reference sequence). Here the CDR3 reads CASSRRDSLYYEQYF. DNA of the CDR3: TGTGCCAGCAGCCGCCGGGACAGCCTATACTACGAGCAGTACTTC.

The chain combines TRBV9 with TRBJ1-1; 8 bases are shared with TRBD1. The CDR3 sequence is 15 residues long. Trimming cost V 4 bases and J 1 base; bases outside gene matches: 6. The germline V gene encodes CDR1 SGDLS and CDR2 YYNGEE. This CDR3 reads CASSPRDRPNTEAFF. In DNA, the CDR3 is TGTGCCAGCAGCCCCCGGGACAGGCCGAACACTGAAGCTTTCTTT.

The gene calls are TRBV7-2 and TRBJ2-7; 9 bases agree with TRBD2. In germline, CDR1 is SGHTA, CDR2 FQGNSA. This CDR3 spans 14 amino acids. V shed 3 bases, J shed 2 bases, and the junction held 2 bases outside the gene matches. CDR3 sequence (DNA): TGTGCCAGCAGCTTTAGCGGGGGTACCTACGAGCAGTACTTC. Translated: CASSFSGGTYEQYF.

This clone was counted between two and nine times. The J gene is TRBJ1-4, the V gene TRBV7-9; D is ambiguous. V was shortened by 4 bases and J by 8 bases, with 11 bases between the two germline ends. The germline CDR1 and CDR2 sequences are SEHNR and FQNEAQ (reference sequence). The CDR3 is 13 amino acids. The DNA of the CDR3 is TGTGCCAGCAGCTCAGCGGTTGGGGAAAAACTGTTTTTT. Its protein is CASSSAVGEKLFF.

The chain links TRBV9 to TRBJ2-6; the D is unclear. Trimming stripped 2 bases from V and 1 base from J, with 1 base between. The CDR3 is made up of 13 amino acids. CDR1 is SGDLS, CDR2 YYNGEE, per germline. The CDR3 DNA reads as TGTGCCAGCAGCGTGTCTGGGGCCAACGTCCTGACTTTC. Protein product: CASSVSGANVLTF. Variable domain in full (rest from reference TRBV9 and TRBJ2-6): DSGVTQTPKHLITATGQRVTLRCSPRSGDLSVYWYQQSLDQGLQFLIQYYNGEERAKGNILERFSAQQFPDLHSELNLSSLELGDSALYFCASSVSGANVLTFGAGSRLTVL.

The V call is TRBV5-8, the J call TRBJ2-7; TRBD1 matches 11 bases. The germline V gene has CDR1 SGHTS and CDR2 YDEGEE. The CDR3 length is 17 residues. Losses at the gene ends were 4 bases for V and 5 bases for J; bases not matched to a gene: 14. The chain's CDR3 is CASSRGRDRGTGNEQYF. The CDR3 DNA sequence: TGTGCCAGCAGCAGGGGGAGGGACAGGGGGACCGGCAACGAGCAGTACTTC.

The chain joins TRBV7-3 to TRBJ2-1; D perhaps matches TRBD2 (5 bases). The CDR3 totals 11 residues. Trimming left V 5 bases short and J 13 bases short, with 12 bases between. The germline V gene has CDR1 SGHTA and CDR2 FQGTGA. CDR3 loop: CASSDGLNQFF. Here the CDR3 DNA reads TGTGCCAGCAGCGATGGACTTAACCAGTTCTTC.

The chain links TRBV9 to TRBJ1-3; D is undetermined. The germline V gene has CDR1 SGDLS and CDR2 YYNGEE. This CDR3 spans 12 amino acids. The ends were cut back, 4 bases at V and 2 bases at J, with 4 bases in the middle. The chain's CDR3 is CASSPPGNTIYF. CDR3 DNA: TGTGCCAGCAGCCCCCCTGGAAACACCATATATTTT.

This chain uses TRBV27 with TRBJ2-5, with D possibly matching TRBD2 (5 bases). V was clipped by 4 bases and J by 0 bases, with 21 bases between them. The CDR3 loop spans 18 amino acids. Germline CDR1 is MNHEY and CDR2 is SMNVEV (reference sequence). CDR3 coding DNA: TGTGCCAGCAGTTCCCTCTCTCGAAGCGGAAGGTACCAAGAGACCCAGTACTTC. This encodes CASSSLSRSGRYQETQYF.

The chain carries TRBV9 and TRBJ1-1; no definite D call. The CDR3 runs to 13 residues. V was pared by 0 bases and J by 3 bases, with 6 bases between. In germline, CDR1 is SGDLS, CDR2 YYNGEE. CDR3 nucleotides: TGTGCCAGCAGCGTAGACAGTCACACTGAAGCTTTCTTT. This codes for CASSVDSHTEAFF.

The V call is TRBV5-1, the J call TRBJ1-1, with D possibly TRBD1 on 5 matching bases. This CDR3 has 13 residues. V gave up 5 bases and J gave up 1 base, with 9 bases separating them. Per germline, CDR1 SGHRS and CDR2 YFSETQ. Here the CDR3 reads CASRQGQNTEAFF. DNA for the CDR3: TGCGCCAGCAGACAAGGACAGAACACTGAAGCTTTCTTT.

This clone was found a few times. The chain has TRBV5-4 and TRBJ2-3; TRBD2 matches 8 bases. J was trimmed by 2 bases and V by 0 bases; bases with no gene match: 5. CDR1 and CDR2 (germline): SGHNT, YYREEE (reference sequence). The CDR3 sequence is 16 residues long. The CDR3 loop reads CASSLELAGITDTQYF. The CDR3 nucleotides read TGTGCCAGCAGCTTGGAGCTAGCGGGTATCACAGATACGCAGTATTTT. The full variable domain, completed using reference TRBV5-4 and TRBJ2-3, is ETGVTQSPTHLIKTRGQQVTLRCSSQSGHNTVSWYQQALGQGPQFIFQYYREEENGRGNFPPRFSGLQFPNYSSELNVNALELDDSALYLCASSLELAGITDTQYFGPGTRLTVL.

The chain's CDR3 is CASKGLVQETQYF. CDR3 DNA: TGTGCCAGCAAGGGACTAGTCCAAGAGACCCAGTACTTC. V usage is TRBV6-5 and J usage is TRBJ2-5; TRBD2 aligns across 8 bases. The length of the CDR3 is 13 residues. Trimming at V came to 7 bases and at J to 1 base, leaving 2 bases not matched to a gene. Looked up from germline, CDR1 is MNHEY and CDR2 is SVGAGI.

V gene TRBV7-3 combines with J gene TRBJ2-7; 8 nucleotides line up with TRBD1. The junction had 6 bases not matched to a gene; V was cut back by 10 bases and J by 4 bases. From germline, CDR1 is SGHTA and CDR2 FQGTGA. CDR3 length equals 12 residues. CDR3: CATSGQGYEQYF. DNA for the CDR3: TGTGCCACCTCAGGACAGGGTTACGAGCAGTACTTC.

The chain carries TRBV6-1 and TRBJ1-2, with TRBD1 as a possible D gene (5 bases). V was clipped by 1 base and J by 6 bases, with 9 bases between them. Germline lookup yields CDR1 MNHNS and CDR2 SASEGT. The CDR3 has 13 amino acids. This CDR3 is CASSEDRRDGYTF. The CDR3 region has the DNA TGTGCCAGCAGTGAAGACAGGAGAGATGGCTACACCTTC.

This clone was seen a handful of times. The gene calls are TRBV11-3 and TRBJ2-2; D call uncertain. This CDR3 contains 13 residues. CDR1 and CDR2 (germline): SGHNT, YENEEA. The germline V and J ends were trimmed by 5 bases and 7 bases, with 11 bases remaining between them. Here the CDR3 DNA reads TGTGCCAGCAGCCGATCCCCGGGCGGGGAGCTGTTTTTT. Translation gives CASSRSPGGELFF.

V is TRBV28 and J is TRBJ2-5; no definite D call. CDR1 MDHEN and CDR2 SYDVKM come from the germline V gene. This CDR3 has 13 residues. V lost 3 bases to trimming and J lost 2 bases, with 7 bases between them. The CDR3 nucleotides read TGTGCCAGCAGTTTGTACCAACAAGAGACCCAGTACTTC. This translates into CASSLYQQETQYF.

The rearrangement uses TRBV28 and TRBJ1-2; no clear D. CDR1 is MDHEN and CDR2 is SYDVKM in the germline V gene. The ends were cut back, 5 bases at V and 3 bases at J, with 10 bases in the middle. The CDR3 loop spans 13 amino acids. The DNA of the CDR3 is TGTGCCAGCAGTCTCGCAGATTACTATGGCTACACCTTC. Translation gives CASSLADYYGYTF.

The chain is built from TRBV11-3 and TRBJ1-1; tentatively, D is TRBD1 (5 bases). The CDR3 consists of 15 residues. The germline V gene has CDR1 SGHNT and CDR2 YENEEA. Deletions cut 2 bases from V and 1 base from J, with 11 bases between. The CDR3 coding sequence is TGTGCCAGCAGCTTACCGACAGCCGAGAACACTGAAGCTTTCTTT. The encoded protein is CASSLPTAENTEAFF. The variable domain in full, with the rest retrieved from reference TRBV11-3 and TRBJ1-1, is EAGVVQSPRYKIIEKKQPVAFWCNPISGHNTLYWYLQNLGQGPELLIRYENEEAVDDSQLPKDRFSAERLKGVDSTLKIQPAELGDSAVYLCASSLPTAENTEAFFGQGTRLTVV.

The chain employs TRBV6-6 and TRBJ1-1; TRBD1 matches 8 bases. With 1 base clipped from V and 4 bases from J, the junction kept 5 bases outside the gene matches. The CDR3 has 15 amino acids. From germline, CDR1 is MNHNY and CDR2 SVGAGI (reference sequence). CDR3 in amino acids: CASSYYKQGGTEAFF. The CDR3 DNA is TGTGCCAGCAGTTACTACAAACAGGGGGGCACTGAAGCTTTCTTT.

The rearrangement joins TRBV28 to TRBJ1-5, with D perhaps TRBD1 (6 bases). Germline V gene sequence: CDR1 MDHEN, CDR2 SYDVKM. V gave up 1 base and J gave up 4 bases, with 14 bases separating them. CDR3 length equals 16 residues. CDR3 residues: CASSLLNPGANQPQHF. DNA for the CDR3: TGTGCCAGCAGTTTATTGAACCCGGGGGCGAATCAGCCCCAGCATTTT.

V is TRBV27 and J is TRBJ2-7; D call uncertain. V dropped 2 bases and J dropped 3 bases, with 8 bases sitting between them. The CDR3 contains 13 residues. The germline V gene encodes CDR1 MNHEY and CDR2 SMNVEV (reference sequence). The CDR3 nucleotides read TGTGCCAGCAGTTTAGGGCAGGACTACGAGCAGTACTTC. Encoded protein: CASSLGQDYEQYF.

V and J are TRBV7-3 and TRBJ2-3, with TRBD2 identical over 9 bases. Germline V gives CDR1 SGHTA, CDR2 FQGTGA. After removal of 2 bases from V and 4 bases from J, the junction contained 7 bases not matched to a gene. The CDR3 is 16 residues long. The chain's CDR3 is CASSLLGSGGADTQYF. The DNA of the CDR3 is TGTGCCAGCAGCTTATTAGGTAGCGGGGGAGCAGATACGCAGTATTTT. The full variable domain, completed using reference TRBV7-3 and TRBJ2-3, is GAGVSQTPSNKVTEKGKYVELRCDPISGHTALYWYRQSLGQGPEFLIYFQGTGAADDSGLPNDRFFAVRPEGSVSTLKIQRTERGDSAVYLCASSLLGSGGADTQYFGPGTRLTVL.

This clone was picked up a small number of times. The rearrangement joins TRBV5-1 to TRBJ2-1; D may be TRBD1 (6 bases). V was clipped by 4 bases and J by 8 bases, with 19 bases between them. The CDR3 consists of 15 residues. Germline V gene data show CDR1 as SGHRS and CDR2 as YFSETQ. CDR3: CASSPYPQGTDEQFF. CDR3 DNA sequence: TGCGCCAGCAGCCCCTACCCACAGGGTACGGATGAGCAGTTCTTC.

The gene calls are TRBV4-1 and TRBJ1-1; tentatively, D is TRBD1 (5 bases). V was pared by 4 bases and J by 5 bases, with 14 bases between. Germline V gene data show CDR1 as MGHRA and CDR2 as YSYEKL. This CDR3 has 14 residues. The CDR3 nucleotides are TGCGCCAGCAGCCTGGCGGGGGTGGGTACTGAAGCTTTCTTT. Its translation: CASSLAGVGTEAFF.

V gene TRBV30 combines with J gene TRBJ2-2, with unresolved D. Germline V lookup: CDR1 GTSNPN, CDR2 SVGIG (reference sequence). This CDR3 is built from 14 residues. The V and J ends lost 4 bases and 6 bases respectively, with 15 bases between them. This chain's CDR3 is CAWTGPSLSGELFF. CDR3 DNA: TGTGCCTGGACTGGGCCCTCTTTATCCGGGGAGCTGTTTTTT.

This clone was counted only a few times. This CDR3 is CASSTSTSGAAFGEQFF. CDR3 sequence (DNA): TGTGCCAGCAGTACCTCGACTAGCGGGGCGGCGTTCGGTGAGCAGTTCTTC. The chain carries TRBV28 and TRBJ2-1, with TRBD2 matching over 11 bases. V lost 5 bases, J lost 9 bases, and 15 bases stayed unmatched. The V gene's germline CDR1 is MDHEN and CDR2 SYDVKM. The CDR3 has 17 amino acids.